This T cell receptor beta chain was obtained from a study of OX40 agonist ivuxolimab in advanced cancers. Study details: The mean age was approximately 60 years, ranging from roughly 23 to 80, with about four fifths of participants male. Overall study results and limits: Averaging showed that CD8+ T cells had more expanded clones than CD4+ did.

The CDR3 covers 16 residues. Trimming took off 2 bases at V and 1 base at J, with 11 bases between the two ends. The germline gives CDR1 MNHEY, CDR2 SVGAGI. For this clone: Its specificity is not known.

This table comes from immunoSEQ multiplex PCR, and its TCRdb copy is limited to in-frame clones, with some not included. Among some 74,000 clones listed, more than 75% were seen once. The starting material was CD4+ or CD8+ T cells sorted from blood, obtained in a trial of the OX40 agonist ivuxolimab. The chain uses TRBV6-5 and TRBJ2-2; D is ambiguous. This clonotype was sampled from an adult with an advanced solid tumor such as melanoma, head and neck, liver or kidney cancer. CDR3 residues: CASSYHGERNTGELFF. The CDR3 nucleotides are TGTGCCAGCAGTTACCACGGTGAGAGGAACACCGGGGAGCTGTTTTTT.